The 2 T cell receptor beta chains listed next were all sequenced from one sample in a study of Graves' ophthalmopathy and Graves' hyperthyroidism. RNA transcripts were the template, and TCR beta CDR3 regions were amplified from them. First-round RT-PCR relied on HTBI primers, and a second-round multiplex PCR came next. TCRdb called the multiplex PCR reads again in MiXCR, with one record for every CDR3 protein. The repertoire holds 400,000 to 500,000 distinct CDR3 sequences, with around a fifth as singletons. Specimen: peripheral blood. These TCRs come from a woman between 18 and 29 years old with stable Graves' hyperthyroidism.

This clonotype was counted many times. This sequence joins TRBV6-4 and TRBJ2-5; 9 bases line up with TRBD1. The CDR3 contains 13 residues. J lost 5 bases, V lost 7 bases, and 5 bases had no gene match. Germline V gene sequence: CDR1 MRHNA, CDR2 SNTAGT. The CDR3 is CASKQGAHETQYF. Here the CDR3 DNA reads TGTGCCAGCAAACAGGGGGCGCATGAGACCCAGTACTTC.

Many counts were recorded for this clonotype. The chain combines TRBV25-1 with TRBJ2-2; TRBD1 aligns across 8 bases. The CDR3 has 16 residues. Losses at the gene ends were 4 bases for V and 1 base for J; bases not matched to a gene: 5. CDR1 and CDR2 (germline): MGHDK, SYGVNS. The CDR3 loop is CASSGMGQENTGELFF. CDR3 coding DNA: TGTGCCAGCAGTGGAATGGGACAGGAGAACACCGGGGAGCTGTTTTTT.